The next 28 T cell receptor beta chains were all read from a single sample in a study of PD-1 blockade in classical Hodgkin lymphoma. Using immunoSEQ multiplex PCR, the repertoire was profiled, and TCRdb retains in-frame clones only, with some absent. The sample carries under 95,000 clones, 80% to 95% recorded once. Patients all relapsed after autologous stem cell transplantation, and there was variation in brentuximab vedotin exposure. The sample in question was peripheral blood mononuclear cells (PBMCs), obtained before the second cycle of nivolumab. These receptors came from a human donor with classical Hodgkin lymphoma.

J is TRBJ2-2 and V is TRBV6-1, with 7 bases aligning to TRBD1. CDR3 length: 14 amino acids. Looked up from germline, CDR1 is MNHNS and CDR2 is SASEGT. V lost 10 bases, J lost 3 bases, and 8 bases stayed unmatched. Written as DNA, the CDR3 is TGTGCCACCAGGGACAGTTCGTACACCGGGGAGCTGTTTTTT. Its translation is CATRDSSYTGELFF.

This clone was recorded only once. The chain links TRBV6-5 to TRBJ1-2, with 7 bases fitting TRBD1. Germline assignment: CDR1 MNHEY and CDR2 SVGAGI. The CDR3 totals 13 residues. Losses at the gene ends were 8 bases for V and 2 bases for J; bases not matched to a gene: 5. The CDR3 DNA is TGTGCCAGCCAGGGACAGCACAACTATGGCTACACCTTC. Translating gives CASQGQHNYGYTF.

The rearrangement joins TRBV2 to TRBJ2-5; TRBD1 agrees at 9 bases. Germline CDR1 SNHLY, CDR2 FYNNEI. V shed 10 bases, J shed 2 bases, and the junction held 11 bases outside the gene matches. The CDR3 covers 15 residues. The CDR3 sequence is CATTGGAAAQETQYF. CDR3 DNA: TGTGCCACCACAGGGGGCGCGGCGGCTCAAGAGACCCAGTACTTC.

The rearrangement links TRBV5-6 to TRBJ2-5; D gene uncertain. Germline lookup yields CDR1 SGHDT and CDR2 YYEEEE. CDR3 length: 12 amino acids. Trimming stripped 1 base from V and 4 bases from J, with 5 bases between. The CDR3 loop reads CASSLLSETQYF. The CDR3 DNA is TGTGCCAGCAGCTTGCTTTCAGAGACCCAGTACTTC. Complete variable domain (other parts from reference TRBV5-6 and TRBJ2-5): DAGVTQSPTHLIKTRGQQVTLRCSPKSGHDTVSWYQQALGQGPQFIFQYYEEEERQRGNFPDRFSGHQFPNYSSELNVNALLLGDSALYLCASSLLSETQYFGPGTRLLVL.

This chain links TRBV5-1 with TRBJ2-1, with 9 bases matching TRBD1. The length of the CDR3 is 15 residues. In germline, CDR1 is SGHRS, CDR2 YFSETQ. Trimming took 5 bases from V and 2 from J; bases not matched to a gene: 5. CDR3 in DNA: TGCGCCAGCAGGGTGGGACAGGGAACCTACAATGAGCAGTTCTTC. Its protein is CASRVGQGTYNEQFF.

This clone was seen a single time. This chain connects TRBV16 to TRBJ1-4; D perhaps matches TRBD1 (5 bases). The germline V and J ends were trimmed by 0 bases and 5 bases, with 10 bases remaining between them. Germline values: CDR1 KGHSY, CDR2 FQNENV. The CDR3 has 15 amino acids. The CDR3 nucleotides read TGTGCCAGCAGCCAATCAGGGGCCCTGAATGAAAAACTGTTTTTT. This gives the protein CASSQSGALNEKLFF. The entire variable domain, with the rest obtained from reference TRBV16 and TRBJ1-4, is as follows: GEEVAQTPKHLVRGEGQKAKLYCAPIKGHSYVFWYQQVLKNEFKFLISFQNENVFDETGMPKERFSAKCLPNSPCSLEIQATKLEDSAVYFCASSQSGALNEKLFFGSGTQLSVL.

This rearrangement joins TRBV12-5 to TRBJ1-1; 7 bases match TRBD1. Germline V gene sequence: CDR1 LGHNT, CDR2 FRNRAP. The V segment lost 2 bases and the J segment 4 bases; nucleotides outside the gene matches: 25. The CDR3 consists of 21 residues. CDR3 in DNA: TGTGCTAGTGGTTTGCCCCCAAGGTTTCCCCACAAGGGCAGGGGGTTCACTGAAGCTTTCTTT. This encodes CASGLPPRFPHKGRGFTEAFF.

The chain joins TRBV5-6 to TRBJ1-4, with a weak D call TRBD1 (5 bases). The germline CDR1 and CDR2 sequences are SGHDT and YYEEEE. V lost 0 bases and J lost 4, with 13 bases in between. CDR3 length: 16 residues. The CDR3 here is CASSLVRRGVNEKLFF. The CDR3 DNA reads TGTGCCAGCAGCTTGGTTAGGCGGGGGGTTAATGAAAAACTGTTTTTT.

The chain links TRBV30 to TRBJ1-5, with D perhaps matching TRBD1 (5 bases). Looked up from germline, CDR1 is GTSNPN and CDR2 is SVGIG (reference sequence). Deletions cut 0 bases from V and 2 bases from J, with 8 bases between. This CDR3 has 14 amino acids. The CDR3 sequence: CAWSVGGGNQPQHF. CDR3 DNA: TGTGCCTGGAGTGTGGGGGGTGGCAATCAGCCCCAGCATTTT.

The chain is built from TRBV28 and TRBJ1-1; the D gene is possibly TRBD1 (6 bases). Between the trimmed V and J ends, which lost 3 bases and 1 base, there was a span of 15 bases. The length of the CDR3 is 16 residues. CDR1 is MDHEN and CDR2 is SYDVKM in the germline V gene. CDR3 nucleotides: TGTGCCAGCAGTTTCGGGGGCCCCATCACGAACACTGAAGCTTTCTTT. This gives the protein CASSFGGPITNTEAFF.

In regard to this clone: The junction departs from the called germline gene at one end, perhaps through a read error. V is TRBV27 and J is TRBJ1-2; TRBD1 might be the D (5 bases). This CDR3 is 13 amino acids long. Germline lookup yields CDR1 MNHEY and CDR2 SMNVEV (reference sequence). The CDR3 here is CTSSGGDFYGYTF. The CDR3 DNA sequence: TGTACCAGCAGTGGGGGGGATTTTTATGGCTACACCTTC.

The genes are TRBV7-9 and TRBJ2-3, with TRBD2 as a possible D gene (6 bases). CDR1 and CDR2 (germline): SEHNR, FQNEAQ (reference sequence). The CDR3 consists of 16 residues. The germline V and J ends were trimmed by 1 base and 5 bases, with 16 bases remaining between them. In DNA, the CDR3 is TGTGCCAGCAGCTTAGAGCCAGCGGGTTGGGAAGATACGCAGTATTTT. It encodes CASSLEPAGWEDTQYF.

The chain employs TRBV15 and TRBJ2-7; D gene unclear. Per germline, CDR1 LNHNV and CDR2 YYDKDF (reference sequence). The V and J ends lost 4 bases and 7 bases respectively, with 17 bases between them. The CDR3 has 14 amino acids. The CDR3 region has the DNA TGTGCCACCAGCAAAGACACCCCCGGACGGGAGCAGTACTTC. Translation gives CATSKDTPGREQYF.

V gene TRBV19 combines with J gene TRBJ2-3; 7 bases align to TRBD1. Germline CDR1 and CDR2: LNHDA and SQIVND (reference sequence). The CDR3 is 15 residues long. The J segment lost 2 bases and the V segment lost 0 bases, leaving 2 bases of the junction unmatched. In DNA, the CDR3 is TGTGCCAGTAGTATAGAAACAGGGGTCACAGATACGCAGTATTTT. This translates into CASSIETGVTDTQYF. Together with reference TRBV19 and TRBJ2-3, the CDR3 gives the full variable domain: DGGITQSPKYLFRKEGQNVTLSCEQNLNHDAMYWYRQDPGQGLRLIYYSQIVNDFQKGDIAEGYSVSREKKESFPLTVTSAQKNPTAFYLCASSIETGVTDTQYFGPGTRLTVL.

The chain links TRBV6-1 to TRBJ2-2; 12 bases agree with TRBD2. Per germline, CDR1 MNHNS and CDR2 SASEGT. The CDR3 is 16 amino acids. The V gene end was trimmed by 3 bases and the J gene end by 3 bases; junction bases not matched to a gene: 2. The CDR3 coding sequence is TGTGCCAGCAGTGACCTAGCGGGAGGGTACACCGGGGAGCTGTTTTTT. Encoded protein: CASSDLAGGYTGELFF.

This clone appeared a single time. This rearrangement joins TRBV4-1 to TRBJ1-2; D is undetermined. CDR1 and CDR2 from the germline V gene are MGHRA and YSYEKL. The CDR3 extends over 13 amino acids. The V end was cut by 0 bases, the J end by 8 bases, with 10 bases between. The CDR3 sequence: CASSQDPRVGYTF. In nucleotides, the CDR3 is TGCGCCAGCAGCCAAGATCCGCGGGTAGGCTACACCTTC.

The chain combines TRBV18 with TRBJ2-1; 7 positions match TRBD1. The CDR3 sequence is 15 residues long. Germline CDR1 KGHSH, CDR2 LQKENI. J was trimmed by 9 bases and V by 3 bases; bases with no gene match: 11. The CDR3, as DNA: TGTGCCAGCTCACCCTACAGGGGTCGCAAATTTGAGCAGTTCTTC. It specifies CASSPYRGRKFEQFF.

The V call is TRBV5-1, the J call TRBJ1-1, with D unresolved. Germline V lookup: CDR1 SGHRS, CDR2 YFSETQ. The V end was cut by 0 bases, the J end by 1 base, with 10 bases between. The CDR3 is made up of 15 amino acids. The CDR3, as DNA: TGCGCCAGCAGCTTGGGCCAGCTTCCGAACACTGAAGCTTTCTTT. It codes for CASSLGQLPNTEAFF. The variable domain in full, completed from reference TRBV5-1 and TRBJ1-1, reads KAGVTQTPRYLIKTRGQQVTLSCSPISGHRSVSWYQQTPGQGLQFLFEYFSETQRNKGNFPGRFSGRQFSNSRSEMNVSTLELGDSALYLCASSLGQLPNTEAFFGQGTRLTVV.

The genes are TRBV5-1 and TRBJ2-4; D is undetermined. V lost 4 bases, J lost 14 bases, and 19 bases lay in between. Per germline, CDR1 SGHRS and CDR2 YFSETQ. The CDR3 loop spans 13 amino acids. The CDR3 region is CASSPTPSVVKYF. CDR3 DNA sequence: TGCGCCAGCAGCCCAACCCCTAGTGTGGTTAAGTACTTC.

The chain employs TRBV27 and TRBJ2-3; 7 bases fit TRBD1. This CDR3 has 16 amino acids. Germline V CDR1 and CDR2: MNHEY, SMNVEV (reference sequence). V trimming: 3 bases; J trimming: 1 base; junction bases outside the gene matches: 7. Here the CDR3 reads CASSFTQGWGTDTQYF. CDR3 bases: TGTGCCAGCAGTTTCACACAGGGGTGGGGCACAGATACGCAGTATTTT.

The chain carries TRBV29-1 and TRBJ2-5, with 11 bases that match TRBD1. The CDR3 length is 13 residues. CDR1 SQVTM and CDR2 ANQGSEA come from the germline V gene. The ends lost 6 bases at V and 4 bases at J; junction bases unmatched: 4. CDR3 sequence: CSVRTGGRETQYF. CDR3 DNA sequence: TGCAGCGTCCGGACAGGGGGCCGAGAGACCCAGTACTTC. Together with reference TRBV29-1 and TRBJ2-5, the CDR3 gives the full variable domain: SAVISQKPSRDICQRGTSLTIQCQVDSQVTMMFWYRQQPGQSLTLIATANQGSEATYESGFVIDKFPISRPNLTFSTLTVSNMSPEDSSIYLCSVRTGGRETQYFGPGTRLLVL.

The V and J genes are TRBV27 and TRBJ2-7; possible D gene TRBD2, 6 bases. Germline V gene lookup returns CDR1 MNHEY and CDR2 SMNVEV (reference sequence). The V gene lost 5 bases and the J gene lost 4 bases, with 12 bases spanning the gap. The CDR3 is 13 amino acids. CDR3 protein: CASSTTSTYEQYF. For the CDR3, the DNA is TGTGCCAGCAGTACGACTAGTACGTACGAGCAGTACTTC.

This chain joins TRBV5-1 and TRBJ2-2, with TRBD2 matching 11 bases. V shed 5 bases, J shed 4 bases, and the junction held 7 bases outside the gene matches. The CDR3 is 16 amino acids. Germline CDR1 and CDR2: SGHRS and YFSETQ. The CDR3 DNA sequence: TGCGCCAGCAGGAACGTAGCGGGAGGGCTCACCGGGGAGCTGTTTTTT. It codes for CASRNVAGGLTGELFF.

V and J are TRBV5-6 and TRBJ1-4; D remains ambiguous. The V gene lost 1 base and the J gene lost 8 bases, with 15 bases spanning the gap. The length of the CDR3 is 15 residues. Germline CDR1 reads SGHDT; CDR2 reads YYEEEE. CDR3: CASSLLDGGTEKLFF. DNA for the CDR3: TGTGCCAGCAGCTTGCTGGACGGCGGTACGGAAAAACTGTTTTTT.

DNA for the CDR3: TGTGCCAGCCCCCCGCTTTTAGGCTACACCTTC. Translating gives CASPPLLGYTF. The chain uses TRBV11-3 and TRBJ1-2; the D is unclear. Germline V gives CDR1 SGHNT, CDR2 YENEEA. V shed 8 bases and J shed 8 bases, with 12 bases lying between them. The CDR3 has 11 residues.

Turning to this clone: The same CDR3 can be traced to other DNA sequences in this sample. The rearrangement links TRBV9 to TRBJ2-2; possibly TRBD2 for D (5 bases). Germline loops: CDR1 SGDLS, CDR2 YYNGEE. The CDR3 loop spans 15 amino acids. Trimming left V 0 bases short and J 1 base short, with 7 bases between. The CDR3 spells CASSVGGGNTGELFF. The CDR3, as DNA: TGTGCCAGCAGCGTAGGAGGAGGGAACACCGGGGAGCTGTTTTTT. The whole variable domain, remainder taken from reference TRBV9 and TRBJ2-2, is DSGVTQTPKHLITATGQRVTLRCSPRSGDLSVYWYQQSLDQGLQFLIQYYNGEERAKGNILERFSAQQFPDLHSELNLSSLELGDSALYFCASSVGGGNTGELFFGEGSRLTVL.

The chain is built from TRBV5-5 and TRBJ2-3; D is unclear. The CDR3 consists of 12 residues. Trimming removed 4 bases at V and 8 bases at J, with 11 bases between. Germline V CDR1 and CDR2: SGHKS, YYEKEE (reference sequence). CDR3: CASSALGSTQYF. DNA of the CDR3: TGTGCCAGCAGCGCACTTGGCAGTACGCAGTATTTT.

This chain joins TRBV28 and TRBJ2-3, with 7 positions matching TRBD2. CDR1 and CDR2 from the germline V gene are MDHEN and SYDVKM. The CDR3 runs to 16 residues. Germline trimming cut 4 bases from V and 0 bases from J; bases unmatched to any gene: 7. The CDR3 spells CASSWERRESTDTQYF. DNA of the CDR3: TGTGCCAGCAGTTGGGAGAGGCGGGAGAGCACAGATACGCAGTATTTT. The full variable domain, its missing parts supplied by reference TRBV28 and TRBJ2-3, is DVKVTQSSRYLVKRTGEKVFLECVQDMDHENMFWYRQDPGLGLRLIYFSYDVKMKEKGDIPEGYSVSREKKERFSLILESASTNQTSMYLCASSWERRESTDTQYFGPGTRLTVL.